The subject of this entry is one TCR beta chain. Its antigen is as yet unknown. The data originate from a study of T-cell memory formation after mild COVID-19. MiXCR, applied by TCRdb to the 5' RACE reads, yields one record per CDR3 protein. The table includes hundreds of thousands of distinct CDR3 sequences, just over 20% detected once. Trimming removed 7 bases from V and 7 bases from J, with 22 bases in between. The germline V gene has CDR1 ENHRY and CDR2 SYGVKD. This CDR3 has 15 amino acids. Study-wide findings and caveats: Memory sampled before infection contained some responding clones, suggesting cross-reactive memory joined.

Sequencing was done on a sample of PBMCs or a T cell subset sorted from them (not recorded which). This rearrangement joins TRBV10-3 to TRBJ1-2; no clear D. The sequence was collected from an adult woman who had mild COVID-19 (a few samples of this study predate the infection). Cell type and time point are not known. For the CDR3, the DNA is TGTGCCATCAAGCCGACGCTGCAGAAACCTATTGGCTACACCTTC. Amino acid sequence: CAIKPTLQKPIGYTF.